This TCR beta chain emerged from a study of Graves' ophthalmopathy and Graves' hyperthyroidism. Study-wide findings and caveats: A model of 13 signatures distinguished ophthalmopathy from stable hyperthyroidism at around 90% sensitivity and 81.08% specificity. Both an approximately 70% sensitivity and an approximately 72% specificity characterized the model's predictions of ophthalmopathy progression. In blood appeared most of the expanded thyroid clonotypes whose frequency exceeded 0.001.

The CDR3 contains 14 residues. Unmatched junction bases numbered 2, after V lost 3 bases and J lost 6 bases. Looked up from germline, CDR1 is LNHDA and CDR2 is SQIVND (reference sequence). As the template, RNA transcripts were used to amplify TCR beta CDR3 regions. HTBI primers were employed in first-round RT-PCR, then a second-round multiplex PCR followed. From the multiplex PCR reads, TCRdb called clonotypes with MiXCR, one entry per CDR3 protein. The table includes 450,000 to 600,000 distinct CDR3 sequences, less than 40% detected once. The diagnostic workup employed clinical symptoms, serum thyroxine, TRAb, thyroid ultrasound and orbital computed tomography. This clonotype was observed at least ten times. Its antigen is still unknown.

This sequence was found in an adult man with Graves' hyperthyroidism. The V and J genes are TRBV19 and TRBJ1-5, with 10 bases fitting TRBD1. Sequences were obtained from peripheral blood or thyroid tissue (not recorded which). CDR3 region: CASSIDRGPQPQHF. DNA of the CDR3: TGTGCCAGTAGTATCGACAGGGGGCCTCAGCCCCAGCATTTT.